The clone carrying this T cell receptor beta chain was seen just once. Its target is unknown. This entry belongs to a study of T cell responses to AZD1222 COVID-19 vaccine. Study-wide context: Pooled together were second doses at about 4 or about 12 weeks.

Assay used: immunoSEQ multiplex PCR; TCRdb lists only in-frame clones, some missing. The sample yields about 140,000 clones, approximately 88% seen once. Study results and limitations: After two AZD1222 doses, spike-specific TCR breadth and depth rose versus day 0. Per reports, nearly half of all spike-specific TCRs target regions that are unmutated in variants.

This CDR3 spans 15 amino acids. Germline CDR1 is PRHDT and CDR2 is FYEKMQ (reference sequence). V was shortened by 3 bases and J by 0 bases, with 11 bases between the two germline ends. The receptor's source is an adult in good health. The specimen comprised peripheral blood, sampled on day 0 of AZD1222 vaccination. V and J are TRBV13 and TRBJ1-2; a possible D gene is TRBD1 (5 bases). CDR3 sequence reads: CASSFPGPTNYGYTF. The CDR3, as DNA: TGTGCCAGCAGCTTTCCGGGGCCTACTAACTATGGCTACACCTTC.